This T cell receptor beta chain was sequenced in a study of CD8+ T cells in alopecia areata. Sorting of the five patients' CD4+ cells gave CD25+CD127- cells as the output. CD4+ and CD8+ T cells were sorted from PBMCs. To note about this clone: Its antigen is undetermined.

General study points: Compared with mice, patients displayed less clear TCR sharing, possibly for HLA-related reasons.

It was cDNA, reverse transcribed from extracted RNA, that served as the sequencing template. Clones were sequenced by immunoSEQ multiplex PCR, and TCRdb holds only the in-frame ones, with some missing. The table lists about 14,000 clones, approximately 53% of them singletons. Sequencing input: CD4+ Tregs sorted from blood. The sequence derives from a human donor with alopecia areata.

CDR3 protein: CASSTVSANTGELFF. CDR3 coding DNA: TGTGCCAGCAGTACTGTCTCTGCGAACACCGGGGAGCTGTTTTTT. The V gene is TRBV2, the J gene TRBJ2-2; unclear D gene. The germline gives CDR1 SNHLY, CDR2 FYNNEI. The CDR3 has 15 residues. V was clipped by 5 bases and J by 0 bases, with 10 bases between them.